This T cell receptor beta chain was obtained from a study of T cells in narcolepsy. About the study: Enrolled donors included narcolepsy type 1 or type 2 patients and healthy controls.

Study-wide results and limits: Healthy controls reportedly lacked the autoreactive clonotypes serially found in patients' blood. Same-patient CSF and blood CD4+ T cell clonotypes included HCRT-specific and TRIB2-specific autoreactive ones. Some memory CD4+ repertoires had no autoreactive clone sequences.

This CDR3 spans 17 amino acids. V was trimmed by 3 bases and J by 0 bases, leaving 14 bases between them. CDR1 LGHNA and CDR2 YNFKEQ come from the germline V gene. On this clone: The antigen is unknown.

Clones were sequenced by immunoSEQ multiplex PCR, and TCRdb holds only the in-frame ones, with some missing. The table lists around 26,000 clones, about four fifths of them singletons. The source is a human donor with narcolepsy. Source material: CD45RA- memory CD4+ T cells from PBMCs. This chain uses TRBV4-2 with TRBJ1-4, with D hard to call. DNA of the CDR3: TGTGCCAGCAGCCACAGTGTGGGAGATTCAACTAATGAAAAACTGTTTTTT. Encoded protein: CASSHSVGDSTNEKLFF.